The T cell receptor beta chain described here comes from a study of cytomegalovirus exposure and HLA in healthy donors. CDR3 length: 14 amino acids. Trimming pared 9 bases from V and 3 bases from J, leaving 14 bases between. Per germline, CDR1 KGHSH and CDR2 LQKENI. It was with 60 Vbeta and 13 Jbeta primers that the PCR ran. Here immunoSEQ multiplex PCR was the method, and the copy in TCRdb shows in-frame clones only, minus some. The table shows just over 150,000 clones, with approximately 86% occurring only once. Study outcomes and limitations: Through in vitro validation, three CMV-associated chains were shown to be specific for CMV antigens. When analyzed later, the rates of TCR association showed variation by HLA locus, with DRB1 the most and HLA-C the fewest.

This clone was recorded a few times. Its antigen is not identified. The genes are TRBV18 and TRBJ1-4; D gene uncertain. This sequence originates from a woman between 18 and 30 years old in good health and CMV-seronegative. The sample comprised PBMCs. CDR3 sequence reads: CASRQEGSNEKLFF. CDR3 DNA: TGTGCCAGTCGTCAGGAGGGCTCTAATGAAAAACTGTTTTTT.